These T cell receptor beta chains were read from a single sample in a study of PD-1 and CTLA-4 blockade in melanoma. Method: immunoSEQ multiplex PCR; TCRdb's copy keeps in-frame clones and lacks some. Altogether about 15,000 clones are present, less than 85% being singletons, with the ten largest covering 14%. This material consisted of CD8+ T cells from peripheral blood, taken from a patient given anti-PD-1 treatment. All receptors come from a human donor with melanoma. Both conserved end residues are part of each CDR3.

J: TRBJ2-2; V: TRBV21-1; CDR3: CASSKGGQGAPGELFF
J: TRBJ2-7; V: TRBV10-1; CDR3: CASSESIAGAHEQYF
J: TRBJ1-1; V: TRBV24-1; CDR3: CATSEGGQEAFF
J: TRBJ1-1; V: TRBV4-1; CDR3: CASSQVGGSFEAFF
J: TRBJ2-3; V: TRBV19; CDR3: CASSIRPSTDTQYF
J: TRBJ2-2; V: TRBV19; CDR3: CASTIFPGQGTNAGELFF
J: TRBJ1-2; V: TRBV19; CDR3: CASKRGREVDYGYTF
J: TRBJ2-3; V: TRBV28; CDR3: CASSLPNLSRGVSTDTQYF
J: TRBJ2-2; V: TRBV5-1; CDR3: CASSLPYTGELFF
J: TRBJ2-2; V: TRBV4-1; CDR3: CASSQTPGELFF
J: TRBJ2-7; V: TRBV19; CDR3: CASSLSATSGNYEQYF
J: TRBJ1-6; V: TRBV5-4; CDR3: CASSPDRGTTPLHF
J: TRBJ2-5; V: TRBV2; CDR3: CASILPIAGRETQYF